This T cell receptor beta chain originates from a study of T-cell reconstitution after alpha-beta-depleted transplantation in children. Unique molecular identifiers were used to barcode this TCRbeta library. TCRdb recomputed calls from the PCR reads with MiXCR, one row per CDR3 protein. Here the sample spans 440,000 or so distinct CDR3 sequences, roughly a tenth being singletons. This CDR3 is built from 12 residues. The junction had 3 bases not matched to a gene; V was cut back by 6 bases and J by 4 bases. Looked up from germline, CDR1 is SQVTM and CDR2 is ANQGSEA. Many counts were recorded for this clonotype.

This specimen was PBMCs from the stem cell graft donor, taken from the stem cell graft. This sequence originates from a human donor who donated a stem cell graft to a child with acute myeloid leukemia. V usage is TRBV29-1 and J usage is TRBJ2-1; TRBD2 matches at 7 bases. CDR3 protein: CSVRRGYNEQFF. CDR3 in DNA: TGCAGCGTACGGCGGGGGTACAATGAGCAGTTCTTC.